Following are 23 T cell receptor beta chains from one sample sequenced in a study of siplizumab effects on memory and regulatory T cells. Profiled with immunoSEQ multiplex PCR; TCRdb holds only in-frame clones, not every one. The sample lists about 70,000 clones; around 90% were seen once. The material sequenced was Tregs sorted from blood. These receptors all come from a human donor in good health.

The chain has TRBV7-9 and TRBJ2-1; TRBD2 might be the D (5 bases). The CDR3 runs to 16 residues. The germline CDR1 and CDR2 sequences are SEHNR and FQNEAQ (reference sequence). Between the trimmed V and J ends, which lost 5 bases and 0 bases, there was a span of 14 bases. The CDR3 sequence is CASSPGSGISYNEQFF. CDR3 nucleotides: TGTGCCAGCAGCCCGGGGAGTGGGATCTCCTACAATGAGCAGTTCTTC.

The CDR3 nucleotides are TGTGCCAGCAGCCCCGGACAGGGGCTGAGGTCCTACGAGCAGTACTTC. It yields the protein CASSPGQGLRSYEQYF. The gene calls are TRBV7-8 and TRBJ2-7; 9 bases fit TRBD1. The CDR3 extends over 16 amino acids. Germline assignment: CDR1 SGHVS and CDR2 FQNEAQ. The junction had 9 bases not matched to a gene; V was cut back by 5 bases and J by 1 base. Complete variable domain (other parts from reference TRBV7-8 and TRBJ2-7): GAGVSQSPRYKVAKRGQDVALRCDPISGHVSLFWYQQALGQGPEFLTYFQNEAQLDKSGLPSDRFFAERPEGSVSTLKIQRTQQEDSAVYLCASSPGQGLRSYEQYFGPGTRLTVT.

The chain carries TRBV7-2 and TRBJ2-5, with TRBD2 identical over 9 bases. This CDR3 has 17 residues. The germline V gene has CDR1 SGHTA and CDR2 FQGNSA. The junction had 12 bases not matched to a gene; V was cut back by 2 bases and J by 5 bases. The CDR3 loop is CASSLTFWTSEGETQYF. In DNA, the CDR3 is TGTGCCAGCAGCTTAACCTTCTGGACTAGCGAAGGGGAGACCCAGTACTTC. Variable domain in full (rest from reference TRBV7-2 and TRBJ2-5): GAGVSQSPSNKVTEKGKDVELRCDPISGHTALYWYRQSLGQGLEFLIYFQGNSAPDKSGLPSDRFSAERTGGSVSTLTIQRTQQEDSAVYLCASSLTFWTSEGETQYFGPGTRLLVL.

The chain couples TRBV10-2 to TRBJ1-1; 10 bases are shared with TRBD1. With 5 bases clipped from V and 3 bases from J, the junction kept 6 bases outside the gene matches. Germline assignment: CDR1 WSHSY and CDR2 SAAADI. This CDR3 is built from 15 residues. The CDR3 sequence is CASSSGTGVYTEAFF. CDR3 coding DNA: TGCGCCAGCAGTTCCGGGACAGGGGTCTACACTGAAGCTTTCTTT.

In its sample, this clone was seen once. This sequence joins TRBV20-1 and TRBJ2-7; D remains ambiguous. The CDR3 has 10 amino acids. CDR1 is DFQATT and CDR2 is SNEGSKA in the germline V gene (reference sequence). V lost 6 bases and J lost 4, with 7 bases in between. CDR3 protein: CSAVGYEQYF. For the CDR3, the DNA is TGCAGTGCAGTCGGGTACGAGCAGTACTTC.

V gene TRBV10-3 combines with J gene TRBJ2-7, with 10 bases fitting TRBD1. The CDR3 runs 13 residues. J gave up 3 bases and V 4 bases, and 0 bases lay outside the gene matches. Germline V gene sequence: CDR1 ENHRY, CDR2 SYGVKD. CDR3 protein: CAISGTGGYEQYF. Written as DNA, the CDR3 is TGTGCCATCAGTGGGACAGGGGGCTACGAGCAGTACTTC.

The V and J genes are TRBV29-1 and TRBJ2-5, with 9 bases lining up with TRBD1. This CDR3 comprises 12 residues. The germline V gene has CDR1 SQVTM and CDR2 ANQGSEA. V lost 7 bases, J lost 5 bases, and 5 bases stayed unmatched. CDR3 residues: CSAGTGRETQYF. In DNA, the CDR3 is TGCAGCGCTGGGACAGGGAGGGAGACCCAGTACTTC.

Only one count was recorded for this clone. V is TRBV19 and J is TRBJ2-5; unclear D gene. Trimming cost V 6 bases and J 5 bases, with 13 bases left between them. The CDR3 runs 13 residues. In germline, CDR1 is LNHDA, CDR2 SQIVND (reference sequence). The chain's CDR3 is CASRPRIGETQYF. Here the CDR3 DNA reads TGTGCCAGTAGACCACGGATAGGGGAGACCCAGTACTTC.

The gene calls are TRBV10-3 and TRBJ2-7, with D uncertain. The CDR3 covers 13 residues. The germline V gene encodes CDR1 ENHRY and CDR2 SYGVKD. Trimming left V 5 bases short and J 0 bases short, with 8 bases between. The CDR3: CAISSDRSYEQYF. The CDR3 region has the DNA TGTGCCATCAGTAGCGACCGCTCCTACGAGCAGTACTTC.

This chain uses TRBV6-6 with TRBJ2-7, with TRBD2 identical over 7 bases. V trimming: 0 bases; J trimming: 7 bases; junction bases outside the gene matches: 9. In germline, CDR1 is MNHNY, CDR2 SVGAGI (reference sequence). The CDR3 is 15 residues long. This chain's CDR3 is CASSYSYGVAGEQYF. The CDR3 DNA sequence: TGTGCCAGCAGTTACTCCTACGGGGTAGCGGGTGAGCAGTACTTC.

The chain couples TRBV6-6 to TRBJ1-2; tentatively, D is TRBD1 (6 bases). The V gene lost 2 bases and the J gene lost 4 bases, with 11 bases spanning the gap. CDR1 is MNHNY and CDR2 is SVGAGI in the germline V gene (reference sequence). This CDR3 is built from 14 residues. The CDR3 region has the DNA TGTGCCAGCAGTTACGGAAACAGGGCCTATGGCTACACCTTC. Protein sequence: CASSYGNRAYGYTF.

Remarks on this clone: The junction and the germline gene differ at one end; a read error may be behind it. As DNA, the CDR3 is TGTGCCAGTAGTGAAGGGACAGGGGTCAACGTCCTGACTTTC. Its translation is CASSEGTGVNVLTF. The V call is TRBV19, the J call TRBJ2-6, with 10 positions matching TRBD1. This CDR3 has 14 residues. Germline lookup yields CDR1 LNHDA and CDR2 SQIVND (reference sequence).

V and J are TRBV7-8 and TRBJ1-3, with D possibly matching TRBD1 (5 bases). V gave up 0 bases and J gave up 4 bases, with 13 bases separating them. There are 16 residues in the CDR3. CDR1 is SGHVS, CDR2 FQNEAQ, per germline. In DNA form, the CDR3 reads TGTGCCAGCAGCTTAGCCCGGCAGGGATACGGAAACACCATATATTTT. Amino acid sequence: CASSLARQGYGNTIYF.

J is TRBJ2-7 and V is TRBV30; 10 nucleotides line up with TRBD2. J was trimmed by 7 bases and V by 3 bases; bases with no gene match: 6. This CDR3 is built from 13 residues. The germline V gene encodes CDR1 GTSNPN and CDR2 SVGIG (reference sequence). Here the CDR3 reads CAWRLAGMGEQYF. The CDR3 DNA is TGTGCCTGGAGACTAGCGGGAATGGGGGAGCAGTACTTC.

The J gene is TRBJ2-3, the V gene TRBV7-6; 9 bases are shared with TRBD2. V was pared by 5 bases and J by 3 bases, with 3 bases of the junction left unmatched. Germline CDR1 reads SGHVS; CDR2 reads FNYEAQ. This CDR3 spans 14 amino acids. The CDR3 is CASSTTSGTDTQYF. CDR3 nucleotides: TGTGCCAGCAGCACGACTAGCGGAACAGATACGCAGTATTTT.

In this sample, this clone turned up once. The V and J genes are TRBV7-3 and TRBJ2-1; 8 bases are shared with TRBD2. CDR1 is SGHTA and CDR2 is FQGTGA in the germline V gene. V was clipped by 2 bases and J by 4 bases; unmatched bases: 4. This CDR3 region has 15 residues. CDR3 sequence reads: CASSLAGGAYNEQFF. CDR3 DNA: TGTGCCAGCAGCTTAGCGGGAGGAGCTTACAATGAGCAGTTCTTC.

The chain recombines TRBV18 with TRBJ1-2, with 8 bases identical to TRBD1. The germline CDR1 and CDR2 sequences are KGHSH and LQKENI. Trimming cost V 3 bases and J 6 bases; bases outside gene matches: 3. The CDR3 runs 13 residues. CDR3 sequence reads: CASSPRQGHGYTF. Here the CDR3 DNA reads TGTGCCAGCTCACCTAGACAGGGGCATGGCTACACCTTC.

V gene TRBV15 combines with J gene TRBJ2-5; 14 nucleotides align to TRBD2. The last part of the DNA fits TRBJ2-7 better; the J call may be wrong. Germline V gene sequence: CDR1 LNHNV, CDR2 YYDKDF (reference sequence). The CDR3 totals 15 residues. The CDR3 here is CATSRLAGGPYEQYF. The CDR3 coding sequence is TGTGCCACCAGCCGACTAGCGGGAGGGCCGTACGAGCAGTACTTC.

The genes are TRBV19 and TRBJ1-2, with 10 bases matching TRBD1. The CDR3 covers 14 residues. V shed 9 bases and J 2 bases; nucleotides not matched to a gene: 6. Germline V lookup: CDR1 LNHDA, CDR2 SQIVND (reference sequence). The CDR3 region has the DNA TGTGCCAGCAGTCCGGGACAGGGGAACTATGGCTACACCTTC. Its translation: CASSPGQGNYGYTF.

There are a few counts of this clone. The chain links TRBV13 to TRBJ1-1; D might be TRBD1 (6 bases). CDR3 size: 14 residues. The germline CDR1 and CDR2 sequences are PRHDT and FYEKMQ (reference sequence). V dropped 5 bases and J dropped 6 bases, with 16 bases sitting between them. The CDR3 protein is CASSTFRGRAEAFF. CDR3 bases: TGTGCCAGCAGCACCTTCAGGGGAAGGGCTGAAGCTTTCTTT. Looking up the rest from reference TRBV13 and TRBJ1-1 gives the full variable domain: AAGVIQSPRHLIKEKRETATLKCYPIPRHDTVYWYQQGPGQDPQFLISFYEKMQSDKGSIPDRFSAQQFSDYHSELNMSSLELGDSALYFCASSTFRGRAEAFFGQGTRLTVV.

The V call is TRBV7-9, the J call TRBJ2-1; 7 bases are shared with TRBD1. The CDR3 totals 14 residues. Trimming took 5 bases from V and 11 from J; bases not matched to a gene: 12. Per germline, CDR1 SEHNR and CDR2 FQNEAQ (reference sequence). The CDR3 region has the DNA TGTGCCAGCAGCGAAGGGGGCCGCAATAAGAAGCAGTTCTTC. Its protein is CASSEGGRNKKQFF.

The chain links TRBV4-3 to TRBJ2-3, with D unresolved. Germline V gene lookup returns CDR1 LGHNA and CDR2 YSLEER. This CDR3 is built from 14 residues. The V and J ends lost 1 base and 1 base respectively, with 6 bases between them. CDR3 in DNA: TGCGCCAGCAGCCAAGGAGGCCGCACAGATACGCAGTATTTT. This encodes CASSQGGRTDTQYF.

The rearrangement uses TRBV5-4 and TRBJ2-5, with 7 bases aligning to TRBD2. With 2 bases clipped from V and 3 bases from J, the junction kept 10 bases outside the gene matches. The CDR3 length is 16 residues. The germline V gene has CDR1 SGHNT and CDR2 YYREEE (reference sequence). The CDR3 loop reads CASSLPPGGGEETQYF. In nucleotides, the CDR3 is TGTGCCAGCAGCTTACCCCCCGGGGGAGGGGAAGAGACCCAGTACTTC.